This entry lists 8 T cell receptor beta chains sequenced from one sample in a study of T cells in Graves' hyperthyroidism and ophthalmopathy. The source material, RNA transcripts, was used to amplify TCR beta CDR3 regions. In the first-round RT-PCR of the TCR CDR3, the HTBI primer set was used. One entry per CDR3 protein results from TCRdb running MiXCR on the multiplex PCR reads. Of 500,000 or so distinct CDR3 sequences in the sample, roughly 15% are singletons; the top ten hold 25% to 30%. Sequences were obtained from blood. The source of these receptors is a woman in her 30s with Graves' ophthalmopathy.

This clonotype was seen ten or more times. The J gene is TRBJ2-1, the V gene TRBV3-1; D unresolved. The CDR3 sequence is 12 residues long. Germline V gives CDR1 LGHDT, CDR2 YNNKEL (reference sequence). The V end was cut by 4 bases, the J end by 12 bases, with 13 bases between. The CDR3 nucleotides read TGTGCCAGCAGCCCCGGGTGGGTTGGGCAGTTCTTC. This gives the protein CASSPGWVGQFF.

Worth noting for this clonotype: Since the CDR3 does not end with the conserved phenylalanine or tryptophan, this likely comes from a read error. The CDR3 spells CASLNTGELFL. The CDR3 bases are TGTGCCTCCCTCAACACCGGGGAGCTGTTTCTT. The rearrangement links TRBV28 to TRBJ2-2; D gene unclear. V lost 11 bases and J lost 2, with 6 bases in between. Germline CDR1 and CDR2: MDHEN and SYDVKM. The CDR3 is made up of 11 amino acids.

The chain has TRBV19 and TRBJ2-1; either TRBD1 or TRBD2 may fit D (5 bases each). The CDR3 runs to 14 residues. Looked up from germline, CDR1 is LNHDA and CDR2 is SQIVND (reference sequence). The V end lost 7 bases, the J end lost 0 bases, and 10 bases lay between the germline ends. This CDR3 is CASIRGPSYNEQFF. DNA for the CDR3: TGTGCCAGTATAAGGGGACCCTCCTACAATGAGCAGTTCTTC.

This clonotype has a count of ten or more. The chain has TRBV28 and TRBJ1-1, with D perhaps TRBD1 (5 bases). CDR1 is MDHEN, CDR2 SYDVKM, per germline. Trimming stripped 7 bases from V and 4 bases from J, with 10 bases between. The CDR3 length is 12 residues. The CDR3 DNA is TGTGCCAGCATCGACAGATCCACTGAAGCTTTCTTT. As protein: CASIDRSTEAFF.

This clonotype was counted ten times or more. The chain is built from TRBV2 and TRBJ2-7; D perhaps matches TRBD1 (7 bases). The germline gives CDR1 SNHLY, CDR2 FYNNEI. The CDR3 covers 14 residues. V was cut by 7 bases and J by 2 bases, with 15 bases left in between. The CDR3 loop reads CASNRQGLTYEQYF. CDR3 sequence (DNA): TGTGCCAGCAATCGACAGGGACTGACCTACGAGCAGTACTTC.

There are a few counts of this clonotype. The CDR3 reads CSVEVSAGNTIYF. The CDR3 DNA sequence: TGCAGCGTTGAAGTCTCAGCGGGAAACACCATATATTTT. The V and J genes are TRBV29-1 and TRBJ1-3; D not resolved. The V end lost 1 base, the J end lost 4 bases, and 8 bases lay between the germline ends. CDR1 is SQVTM, CDR2 ANQGSEA, per germline. The CDR3 is 13 residues long.

This clonotype was detected ten times or more. The J gene is TRBJ2-6, the V gene TRBV6-1, with TRBD1 as a possible D gene (6 bases). Germline lookup yields CDR1 MNHNS and CDR2 SASEGT. Between the trimmed V and J ends, which lost 5 bases and 0 bases, there was a span of 14 bases. The CDR3 loop spans 17 amino acids. The CDR3 DNA follows: TGTGCCAGCAGTTATCCCGGACAGAGCTCTGGGGCCAACGTCCTGACTTTC. Translated, it gives CASSYPGQSSGANVLTF.

The sample holds a few counts of this clonotype. The gene calls are TRBV4-1 and TRBJ2-7; 7 nucleotides match TRBD2. Germline V gives CDR1 MGHRA, CDR2 YSYEKL. V was pared by 0 bases and J by 2 bases, with 4 bases of the junction left unmatched. The CDR3 is 15 residues long. In DNA form, the CDR3 reads TGCGCCAGCAGCCAAGAAGGGAGGGCCGCCTACGAGCAGTACTTC. Protein product: CASSQEGRAAYEQYF.